This TCR beta chain was retrieved from a study of cytomegalovirus exposure and HLA in healthy donors. Study-wide background: Within the Caucasian-associated ancestry cluster were around 81% of the approximately 400 genotyped donors. Notes on the study in general: Listed as cytomegalovirus-associated were 150 to 200 TCR beta chains. Excluded: some indistinguishable V segments such as TRBV6-2 and TRBV6-3.

Comment on this clone: The antigen remains unidentified.

Donors likely had unrecorded immune exposures despite being nominally healthy when sampled. Trimming left V 4 bases short and J 7 bases short, with 13 bases between. Germline V gene data show CDR1 as MDHEN and CDR2 as SYDVKM. The CDR3 is 14 residues long. A multiplex PCR was run with 60 Vbeta primers and 13 Jbeta primers. The repertoire was sequenced with immunoSEQ multiplex PCR; TCRdb's copy has only in-frame clones and lacks some. The ten top clones account for around 10%, within a sample of 38,000 or so clones. This clonotype was obtained from a man aged 40-55 years in good health and CMV-seropositive. V usage is TRBV28 and J usage is TRBJ1-4; no clear D gene. Sequenced sample: PBMCs. CDR3 nucleotides: TGTGCCAGCAGTTCCCCGGAGAGCCCTGAAAAACTGTTTTTT. Residues: CASSSPESPEKLFF.